This TCR beta chain emerged from a study of OX40 agonist ivuxolimab in advanced cancers. Study context: Treatment of patients was with ivuxolimab, an agonistic anti-OX40 (CD134) antibody. Three patients showed partial responses: one hepatocellular carcinoma and two cutaneous melanoma cases.

Details on this clone: Its antigen is still unknown.

The ends lost 4 bases at V and 6 bases at J; junction bases unmatched: 13. There are 17 residues in the CDR3. CDR1 and CDR2 (germline): MNHEY, SMNVEV (reference sequence). This table comes from immunoSEQ multiplex PCR, and its TCRdb copy is limited to in-frame clones, with some not included. The sample shows approximately 19,000 clones, about 86% of them seen only once. Study outcomes and limitations: CD8+ T cells were the subset that, on average, had more expanded clones than CD4+.

The TCR was taken from an adult with an advanced solid tumor such as melanoma, head and neck, liver or kidney cancer. Sequencing used CD4+ or CD8+ T cells sorted from blood, obtained in a trial of the OX40 agonist ivuxolimab. The chain couples TRBV27 to TRBJ2-1; 9 bases are shared with TRBD1. The CDR3 sequence: CASSYWAGQGFFNEQFF. As DNA, the CDR3 is TGTGCCAGCAGTTACTGGGCTGGACAGGGGTTTTTCAATGAGCAGTTCTTC.